Following are 32 T cell receptor beta chains from one sample sequenced in a study of blood T cells in healthy people across ages (dated by TCRdb to about 2015). The library was generated by 5' RACE. TCRdb names Illumina HiSeq 2500 as the instrument used. A second PCR of roughly 6 to 12 cycles was performed with a sample-barcoded 5' primer and a J-beta primer mix. TCRdb reprocessed the public reads (quality trimming at Q25 with fastp, clone calling with MiXCR) and kept in-frame beta chains. Every entry covers one CDR3 protein and lists the most common genes and DNA from its rows. The sample records around 800,000 distinct CDR3 sequences, about half of which are singletons. The top ten constitute over 15% of the sample. Sequenced sample: blood. All receptors come from a man older than 75 in good health.

This clonotype was detected a few times. V usage is TRBV28 and J usage is TRBJ2-3; TRBD1 is a possible D gene (6 bases). The V gene's germline CDR1 is MDHEN and CDR2 SYDVKM. This CDR3 has 14 amino acids. The V and J ends lost 2 bases and 6 bases respectively, with 12 bases between them. CDR3 amino acids: CASSLQGFIDTQYF. In DNA, the CDR3 is TGTGCCAGCAGTTTACAGGGGTTTATTGATACGCAGTATTTT.

V is TRBV30 and J is TRBJ2-3; a possible D gene is TRBD2 (6 bases). Trimming took off 0 bases at V and 4 bases at J, with 8 bases between the two ends. Germline CDR1 GTSNPN, CDR2 SVGIG (reference sequence). This CDR3 contains 13 residues. In DNA, the CDR3 is TGTGCCTGGAGTGTACGGGGGTCAGATACGCAGTATTTT. Its translation is CAWSVRGSDTQYF.

The J gene is TRBJ2-7, the V gene TRBV5-5, with D uncertain. Germline lookup yields CDR1 SGHKS and CDR2 YYEKEE (reference sequence). V lost 2 bases, J lost 0 bases, and 9 bases lay in between. This CDR3 contains 14 residues. The CDR3 DNA follows: TGTGCCAGCAGCTTCCAAGATACCTCCTACGAGCAGTACTTC. This codes for CASSFQDTSYEQYF.

This clonotype was counted between two and nine times. The CDR3 sequence: CASSYLQGNEQYF. In DNA form, the CDR3 reads TGTGCCAGCAGCTACCTGCAAGGCAACGAGCAGTACTTC. The chain is built from TRBV7-9 and TRBJ2-7, with D unresolved. Trimming took 4 bases from V and 5 from J, leaving 12 bases between them. Germline V gene sequence: CDR1 SEHNR, CDR2 FQNEAQ (reference sequence). The CDR3 length is 13 residues.

This clonotype came up a few times. The V gene is TRBV25-1, the J gene TRBJ2-5, with 10 positions matching TRBD1. Germline-derived CDR1 and CDR2 are MGHDK and SYGVNS. V lost 5 bases, J lost 1 base, and 10 bases stayed unmatched. The CDR3 is 17 amino acids. Here the CDR3 DNA reads TGTGCCAGCAGTCCCCAACGGGACAGGGGATTCCAAGAGACCCAGTACTTC. This codes for CASSPQRDRGFQETQYF.

This chain uses TRBV5-1 with TRBJ2-5, with 9 bases lining up with TRBD2. V shed 3 bases and J 7 bases; nucleotides not matched to a gene: 13. CDR3 length: 16 residues. Germline values: CDR1 SGHRS, CDR2 YFSETQ. DNA of the CDR3: TGCGCCAGCAGCTCTAAACCGTCTAGCGGGGTCGGGACCCAGTACTTC. It codes for CASSSKPSSGVGTQYF.

The V call is TRBV20-1, the J call TRBJ2-7, with 11 bases identical to TRBD1. The CDR3 is made up of 13 amino acids. Looked up from germline, CDR1 is DFQATT and CDR2 is SNEGSKA (reference sequence). V was clipped by 5 bases and J by 5 bases; unmatched bases: 5. This chain's CDR3 is CSALRDRGDEQYF. CDR3 coding DNA: TGCAGTGCTCTCCGGGACAGGGGGGACGAGCAGTACTTC.

The chain combines TRBV4-3 with TRBJ2-7; the match to TRBD1 covers 9 bases. This CDR3 is built from 17 residues. The V segment lost 4 bases and the J segment 7 bases; nucleotides outside the gene matches: 17. Germline V gene data show CDR1 as LGHNA and CDR2 as YSLEER. The CDR3, as DNA: TGCGCCAGCAGCCCAATCTCCGGGACAGGGAGGAACAATGAGCAGTACTTC. Protein: CASSPISGTGRNNEQYF.

This chain links TRBV29-1 with TRBJ2-5, with 14 bases identical to TRBD2. Germline V lookup: CDR1 SQVTM, CDR2 ANQGSEA. V lost 3 bases and J lost 11; bases outside the gene matches: 8. CDR3 length: 14 amino acids. The CDR3 sequence: CSVDPGTSGSWQYF. The CDR3 region has the DNA TGCAGCGTTGACCCCGGGACTAGCGGGAGTTGGCAGTACTTC.

The rearrangement uses TRBV9 and TRBJ2-5, with TRBD1 matching over 9 bases. J gave up 1 base and V 1 base, and 5 bases lay outside the gene matches. Germline V gene sequence: CDR1 SGDLS, CDR2 YYNGEE. The CDR3 covers 16 residues. The CDR3 nucleotides are TGTGCCAGCAGCGTATGGACAGGGGAGGGCCAAGAGACCCAGTACTTC. Amino acid sequence: CASSVWTGEGQETQYF.

This clonotype was observed many times. The rearrangement links TRBV20-1 to TRBJ1-4, with D uncertain. The CDR3 runs 13 residues. Per germline, CDR1 DFQATT and CDR2 SNEGSKA (reference sequence). V dropped 2 bases and J dropped 8 bases, with 12 bases sitting between them. DNA for the CDR3: TGCAGTGCTAGAAGGATCCCGGGGGAAAAACTGTTTTTT. Translation: CSARRIPGEKLFF.

This clonotype was picked up a small number of times. The chain employs TRBV7-2 and TRBJ2-1, with D perhaps matching TRBD2 (6 bases). Germline-derived CDR1 and CDR2 are SGHTA and FQGNSA. V was pared by 5 bases and J by 1 base, with 12 bases between. The CDR3 totals 15 residues. The CDR3, as DNA: TGTGCCAGCAGCCCTTCGGAGGGATCCTACAATGAGCAGTTCTTC. This translates into CASSPSEGSYNEQFF.

The chain has TRBV9 and TRBJ2-3; D remains unclear. Germline CDR1 reads SGDLS; CDR2 reads YYNGEE. V lost 3 bases and J lost 0, with 11 bases in between. CDR3 length equals 15 residues. The chain's CDR3 is CASSADAGSTDTQYF. CDR3 in DNA: TGTGCCAGCAGCGCGGACGCCGGAAGCACAGATACGCAGTATTTT.

The chain couples TRBV29-1 to TRBJ2-7, with a tentative D call TRBD2 (7 bases). The end of the DNA fits TRBJ2-5 better, so the J call may be wrong. Looked up from germline, CDR1 is SQVTM and CDR2 is ANQGSEA. The CDR3 length is 12 residues. CDR3 sequence (DNA): TGCAGCGCAGGGGAGGGCCTAGAGACCCAGTACTTC. Residues: CSAGEGLETQYF.

This clonotype was picked up a small number of times. CDR3 sequence (DNA): TGCGCCAGCAGCCTCAAAAGGGACACTGGACCCTACGAGCAGTACTTC. Amino acid sequence: CASSLKRDTGPYEQYF. The chain carries TRBV4-3 and TRBJ2-7, with a tentative D call TRBD1 (6 bases). Germline assignment: CDR1 LGHNA and CDR2 YSLEER. Trimming stripped 4 bases from V and 2 bases from J, with 18 bases between. This CDR3 contains 16 residues.

J is TRBJ2-1 and V is TRBV2; 10 bases line up with TRBD2. Germline CDR1 reads SNHLY; CDR2 reads FYNNEI. V shed 2 bases, J shed 12 bases, and the junction held 10 bases outside the gene matches. The CDR3 extends over 15 amino acids. CDR3 sequence reads: CASSERGLAGAGQFF. The CDR3 coding sequence is TGTGCCAGCAGTGAACGCGGGCTAGCGGGAGCCGGGCAGTTCTTC.

The chain combines TRBV7-2 with TRBJ1-2, with D uncertain. The CDR3 extends over 14 amino acids. The ends were cut back, 7 bases at V and 1 base at J, with 13 bases in the middle. CDR1 is SGHTA, CDR2 FQGNSA, per germline. This CDR3 is CASTSQAINYGYTF. CDR3 nucleotides: TGTGCCAGCACAAGCCAGGCGATTAACTATGGCTACACCTTC. Looking up the rest from reference TRBV7-2 and TRBJ1-2 gives the full variable domain: GAGVSQSPSNKVTEKGKDVELRCDPISGHTALYWYRQSLGQGLEFLIYFQGNSAPDKSGLPSDRFSAERTGGSVSTLTIQRTQQEDSAVYLCASTSQAINYGYTFGSGTRLTVV.

This chain joins TRBV6-5 and TRBJ2-7; D perhaps matches TRBD1 (5 bases). CDR3 length: 14 residues. Trimming shortened V by 5 bases and J by 5 bases, and 16 bases separated the two germline ends. The V gene's germline CDR1 is MNHEY and CDR2 SVGAGI. The CDR3 loop is CASSDEQETHEQYF. The CDR3 bases are TGTGCCAGCAGTGACGAACAGGAGACCCACGAGCAGTACTTC.

The chain has TRBV7-9 and TRBJ2-5; D might be TRBD1 (6 bases). The DNA end is a closer match to TRBJ2-7, so the J assignment may be wrong. The CDR3 consists of 13 residues. Germline CDR1 SEHNR, CDR2 FQNEAQ (reference sequence). The CDR3 here is CASRLDRPYEQYF. As DNA, the CDR3 is TGTGCCAGCAGATTGGACAGACCCTACGAGCAGTACTTC.

The CDR3 spells CSGITETEAFF. The CDR3 region has the DNA TGCAGCGGTATAACGGAGACTGAAGCTTTCTTT. J is TRBJ1-1 and V is TRBV29-1; D gene unclear. This CDR3 region has 11 residues. Germline values: CDR1 SQVTM, CDR2 ANQGSEA. Trimming stripped 7 bases from V and 5 bases from J, with 11 bases between. Variable domain in full (rest from reference TRBV29-1 and TRBJ1-1): SAVISQKPSRDICQRGTSLTIQCQVDSQVTMMFWYRQQPGQSLTLIATANQGSEATYESGFVIDKFPISRPNLTFSTLTVSNMSPEDSSIYLCSGITETEAFFGQGTRLTVV.

The chain links TRBV29-1 to TRBJ2-1; either TRBD1 or TRBD2 may supply D (5 bases each). Germline loops: CDR1 SQVTM, CDR2 ANQGSEA. V lost 6 bases, J lost 2 bases, and 20 bases lay in between. The CDR3 consists of 16 residues. The CDR3 sequence: CSVSLMGMGAYNEQFF. The CDR3, as DNA: TGCAGCGTCTCCCTTATGGGGATGGGGGCCTACAATGAGCAGTTCTTC.

CDR3 protein: CSASIGNGHNEQFF. As DNA, the CDR3 is TGCAGTGCTAGCATAGGGAATGGGCACAATGAGCAGTTCTTC. The chain has TRBV20-1 and TRBJ2-1, with D unclear. CDR3 size: 14 residues. Trimming left V 3 bases short and J 5 bases short, with 14 bases between. CDR1 is DFQATT, CDR2 SNEGSKA, per germline (reference sequence).

This clonotype is a singleton in its sample. Mismatch with germline at one junction end may stem from a read error. The chain's CDR3 is CATSRDPSGTHNVQFF. The CDR3 DNA sequence: TGTGCCACCAGCAGAGACCCTAGCGGGACGCACAATGTGCAGTTCTTC. The genes are TRBV15 and TRBJ2-1; 9 bases are shared with TRBD2. CDR3 size: 16 residues. Germline CDR1 is LNHNV and CDR2 is YYDKDF (reference sequence).

This chain links TRBV11-3 with TRBJ2-5; TRBD1 matches 7 bases. Germline V gene lookup returns CDR1 SGHNT and CDR2 YENEEA. V shed 5 bases, J shed 0 bases, and the junction held 9 bases outside the gene matches. The CDR3 has 16 residues. The chain's CDR3 is CASSHRQGLYQETQYF. The CDR3, as DNA: TGTGCCAGCAGCCACCGACAGGGATTGTACCAAGAGACCCAGTACTTC.

The chain recombines TRBV18 with TRBJ2-1; TRBD2 matches at 9 bases. With 4 bases clipped from V and 4 bases from J, the junction kept 11 bases outside the gene matches. This CDR3 region has 17 residues. The V gene's germline CDR1 is KGHSH and CDR2 LQKENI. CDR3 sequence reads: CASSRVEASGIYNEQFF. The CDR3 DNA reads as TGTGCCAGCTCACGGGTCGAGGCTAGCGGGATTTACAATGAGCAGTTCTTC.

This clonotype appeared once. CDR3 loop: CASRTSGTVETQYF. In DNA, the CDR3 is TGTGCCAGCAGAACTAGCGGGACCGTGGAGACCCAGTACTTC. V and J are TRBV28 and TRBJ2-5; TRBD2 aligns across 10 bases. This CDR3 contains 14 residues. The ends lost 6 bases at V and 5 bases at J; junction bases unmatched: 6. Germline values: CDR1 MDHEN, CDR2 SYDVKM.

This clonotype has only a few counts. The chain has TRBV30 and TRBJ2-1; D is perhaps TRBD2 (6 bases). CDR1 and CDR2 (germline): GTSNPN, SVGIG (reference sequence). The CDR3 is made up of 13 amino acids. The V end lost 0 bases, the J end lost 6 bases, and 9 bases lay between the germline ends. The CDR3 DNA reads as TGTGCCTGGAGTGTCGGGACTCGCAATGAGCAGTTCTTC. It translates to CAWSVGTRNEQFF.

Of note for this clonotype: A read error is possible here, since a much larger clone lies one base away. V usage is TRBV20-1 and J usage is TRBJ2-1, with TRBD2 matching over 12 bases. The CDR3 runs 15 residues. Per the germline V gene, CDR1 is DFQATT and CDR2 is SNEGSKA (reference sequence). CDR3 region: CGAREGTSGYNEQFF. The CDR3 DNA reads as TGCGGTGCTAGGGAGGGGACTAGCGGGTACAATGAGCAGTTCTTC.

The CDR3 DNA reads as TGTGCCAGCAGTACAAGCGGGGGTATTGCGTTCTTC. Translated: CASSTSGGIAFF. The chain is built from TRBV3-1 and TRBJ2-1, with 8 bases that match TRBD2. Germline assignment: CDR1 LGHDT and CDR2 YNNKEL (reference sequence). V was clipped by 6 bases and J by 15 bases; unmatched bases: 10. This CDR3 spans 12 amino acids.

This chain's CDR3 is CASSPDGSTDTQYF. CDR3 bases: TGTGCCAGCAGTCCCGATGGTAGCACAGATACGCAGTATTTT. The gene calls are TRBV6-4 and TRBJ2-3; D not resolved. Per the germline V gene, CDR1 is MRHNA and CDR2 is SNTAGT. CDR3 length: 14 amino acids. V lost 5 bases and J 0 bases, leaving 9 bases between the germline ends.

The chain has TRBV7-9 and TRBJ2-1, with 8 bases aligning to TRBD1. Germline CDR1 reads SEHNR; CDR2 reads FQNEAQ (reference sequence). The CDR3 is 18 amino acids. Trimming took 3 bases from V and 2 from J; bases not matched to a gene: 12. CDR3 region: CASSLRPGRTGTYNEQFF. Here the CDR3 DNA reads TGTGCCAGCAGCTTGCGCCCGGGCAGGACAGGGACCTACAATGAGCAGTTCTTC.

The table lists this clonotype with a few counts. The chain couples TRBV12-3 or TRBV12-4 to TRBJ2-3; possibly TRBD2 for D (6 bases). The V end lost 3 bases, the J end lost 5 bases, and 12 bases lay between the germline ends. This CDR3 is built from 14 residues. CDR3 DNA sequence: TGTGCCAGCAGTTTTGGGGGGAGCGGAGATACGCAGTATTTT. As protein: CASSFGGSGDTQYF.